These 27 T cell receptor beta chains share one sample of origin, sequenced in a study of T cell responses to AZD1222 COVID-19 vaccine. Sequenced by immunoSEQ multiplex PCR; TCRdb stores in-frame clones only, minus some. The data show about 160,000 clones, with about 91% seen just once and roughly 4.4% held by the top ten. The material sequenced was peripheral blood, taken on day 0 of MenACWY control vaccination. All receptors derive from an adult in good health.

V is TRBV19 and J is TRBJ2-7; 8 bases line up with TRBD1. CDR1 is LNHDA and CDR2 is SQIVND in the germline V gene (reference sequence). The length of the CDR3 is 14 residues. The ends lost 6 bases at V and 4 bases at J; junction bases unmatched: 8. The CDR3 is CASSRDRNTYEQYF. The CDR3 bases are TGTGCCAGTAGCCGGGACAGGAATACATACGAGCAGTACTTC.

The rearrangement joins TRBV24-1 to TRBJ1-1; D remains unclear. The CDR3 contains 11 residues. Trimming left V 4 bases short and J 4 bases short, with 3 bases between. Germline V gives CDR1 KGHDR, CDR2 SFDVKD. The CDR3 sequence: CATSEGTEAFF. The CDR3 coding sequence is TGTGCCACCAGTGAAGGCACTGAAGCTTTCTTT.

V and J are TRBV7-8 and TRBJ1-3; D gene uncertain. The CDR3 is made up of 16 amino acids. Germline V gene lookup returns CDR1 SGHVS and CDR2 FQNEAQ. Trimming took off 2 bases at V and 0 bases at J, with 11 bases between the two ends. The CDR3: CASSLPLWSSGNTIYF. In nucleotides, the CDR3 is TGTGCCAGCAGCTTACCCTTGTGGAGCTCTGGAAACACCATATATTTT.

The J gene is TRBJ2-1, the V gene TRBV27; perhaps TRBD2 as D (6 bases). The V end was cut by 6 bases, the J end by 0 bases, with 15 bases between. The CDR3 consists of 16 residues. The germline V gene encodes CDR1 MNHEY and CDR2 SMNVEV (reference sequence). The CDR3 protein is CASSSGLWSSYNEQFF. CDR3 in DNA: TGTGCCAGCAGCTCGGGACTTTGGAGCTCCTACAATGAGCAGTTCTTC.

This clone was recorded only once. V and J are TRBV6-5 and TRBJ1-1, with TRBD1 as a possible D gene (5 bases). The germline V and J ends were trimmed by 2 bases and 4 bases, with 11 bases remaining between them. There are 14 residues in the CDR3. From germline, CDR1 is MNHEY and CDR2 SVGAGI. DNA of the CDR3: TGTGCCAGCAGTTACCCAGGGAGGAGCACTGAAGCTTTCTTT. This sequence encodes CASSYPGRSTEAFF.

The chain combines TRBV19 with TRBJ2-3; the match to TRBD2 covers 16 bases. This CDR3 contains 17 residues. V gave up 5 bases and J gave up 5 bases; unmatched junction bases: 7. Germline V lookup: CDR1 LNHDA, CDR2 SQIVND (reference sequence). As DNA, the CDR3 is TGTGCCAGTAGTGGGGGGACTAGCGGGAGGGCCAGAGATACGCAGTATTTT. Protein: CASSGGTSGRARDTQYF.

This CDR3 is CASRLTVSHEQYF. CDR3 in DNA: TGTGCCAGCAGGTTGACTGTTTCCCACGAGCAGTACTTC. The V gene is TRBV6-5, the J gene TRBJ2-7; D is ambiguous. Germline CDR1 and CDR2: MNHEY and SVGAGI. There are 13 residues in the CDR3. V lost 6 bases to trimming and J lost 5 bases, with 14 bases between them.

The gene calls are TRBV6-2 or TRBV6-3 and TRBJ2-2, with D unclear. The CDR3 runs to 15 residues. V lost 2 bases and J 0 bases, leaving 7 bases between the germline ends. The germline V gene encodes CDR1 MNHEY and CDR2 SVGEGT. The CDR3 DNA sequence: TGTGCCAGCAGTTACGAAGGTCCGAACACCGGGGAGCTGTTTTTT. Translating it yields CASSYEGPNTGELFF.

The chain recombines TRBV7-3 with TRBJ2-1, with 13 bases identical to TRBD2. The CDR3 is 15 amino acids. Germline V CDR1 and CDR2: SGHTA, FQGTGA. V shed 5 bases and J 5 bases; nucleotides not matched to a gene: 3. The chain's CDR3 is CASSPLAGGDNEQFF. The CDR3 DNA sequence: TGTGCCAGCAGCCCACTAGCGGGAGGGGACAATGAGCAGTTCTTC.

This sequence joins TRBV19 and TRBJ1-2; 8 bases line up with TRBD1. The CDR3 is 13 residues long. CDR1 LNHDA and CDR2 SQIVND come from the germline V gene (reference sequence). Germline trimming cut 10 bases from V and 4 bases from J; bases unmatched to any gene: 8. DNA of the CDR3: TGTGCCATCTCCCCGACAGGGGCCTATGGCTACACCTTC. Its protein product is CAISPTGAYGYTF.

This chain links TRBV6-5 with TRBJ1-1; no clear D gene. V was cut by 5 bases and J by 0 bases, with 7 bases left in between. CDR1 MNHEY and CDR2 SVGAGI come from the germline V gene. The CDR3 is 13 amino acids. The CDR3 loop is CASSRKMNTEAFF. CDR3 nucleotide sequence: TGTGCCAGCAGTAGGAAAATGAACACTGAAGCTTTCTTT.

This clone was picked up one time. The gene calls are TRBV7-8 and TRBJ2-1, with 9 nucleotides matching TRBD1. Germline CDR1 reads SGHVS; CDR2 reads FQNEAQ. The CDR3 extends over 15 amino acids. The trim removed 5 bases at V and 0 bases at J, leaving 2 bases unmatched. The CDR3 reads CASSETGGSYNEQFF. The CDR3, as DNA: TGTGCCAGCAGCGAGACAGGGGGCTCCTACAATGAGCAGTTCTTC.

The V call is TRBV5-5, the J call TRBJ2-5; possibly TRBD2 for D (7 bases). CDR1 SGHKS and CDR2 YYEKEE come from the germline V gene (reference sequence). V lost 0 bases, J lost 4 bases, and 10 bases lay in between. The CDR3 loop spans 14 amino acids. The CDR3 DNA reads TGTGCCAGCAGCTTGGAGGGGGGGCGAGAGACCCAGTACTTC. Its protein is CASSLEGGRETQYF.

The chain carries TRBV6-5 and TRBJ2-5; the D is unclear. The V gene's germline CDR1 is MNHEY and CDR2 SVGAGI. The CDR3 length is 15 residues. V was clipped by 2 bases and J by 2 bases, with 12 bases between them. CDR3 sequence: CASSYRGTQQETQYF. The CDR3 region has the DNA TGTGCCAGCAGTTACCGCGGCACGCAACAAGAGACCCAGTACTTC.

This chain joins TRBV9 and TRBJ2-4; a weak D match, TRBD1 (6 bases). V lost 4 bases to trimming and J lost 7 bases, with 15 bases between them. This CDR3 has 14 amino acids. Germline V gene data show CDR1 as SGDLS and CDR2 as YYNGEE. CDR3 protein: CASSPQGAGNIQYF. CDR3 DNA sequence: TGTGCCAGCAGCCCACAGGGCGCCGGGAACATTCAGTACTTC.

Of note for this clone: The sample holds other DNA sequences that translate to the same CDR3. The rearrangement joins TRBV6-5 to TRBJ1-1; weak D call: TRBD1 (6 bases). The CDR3 totals 13 residues. Germline V gives CDR1 MNHEY, CDR2 SVGAGI. Trimming left V 5 bases short and J 4 bases short, with 11 bases between. CDR3 region: CASSRGGGTEAFF. DNA of the CDR3: TGTGCCAGCAGTCGAGGGGGGGGCACTGAAGCTTTCTTT.

The rearrangement uses TRBV6-5 and TRBJ1-1; weak D call: TRBD1 (6 bases). The CDR3 runs to 15 residues. The V end lost 6 bases, the J end lost 1 base, and 15 bases lay between the germline ends. Germline V lookup: CDR1 MNHEY, CDR2 SVGAGI. CDR3 region: CASSAPGERNTEAFF. CDR3 in DNA: TGTGCCAGCAGCGCCCCAGGGGAGCGGAACACTGAAGCTTTCTTT.

The V call is TRBV19, the J call TRBJ1-3, with D perhaps TRBD1 (6 bases). This CDR3 has 16 residues. The V end lost 7 bases, the J end lost 0 bases, and 16 bases lay between the germline ends. The V gene's germline CDR1 is LNHDA and CDR2 SQIVND (reference sequence). This chain's CDR3 is CASTGSRTDSGNTIYF. The CDR3 DNA sequence: TGTGCCAGTACAGGTTCTCGGACAGACTCTGGAAACACCATATATTTT.

Here the CDR3 DNA reads TGCGCCAGCAGCCAAGAGTACAGGTTCGGTACTGAAGCTTTCTTT. Translated, it gives CASSQEYRFGTEAFF. The genes are TRBV4-3 and TRBJ1-1, with D possibly TRBD1 on 5 matching bases. CDR1 is LGHNA and CDR2 is YSLEER in the germline V gene. Deletions cut 0 bases from V and 5 bases from J, with 13 bases between. The CDR3 is 15 residues long.

The CDR3 loop reads CASGLDNYEQYF. The DNA of the CDR3 is TGTGCTAGTGGTTTGGACAACTACGAGCAGTACTTC. The chain links TRBV12-5 to TRBJ2-7; D is unclear. V lost 1 base and J 3 bases, leaving 4 bases between the germline ends. This CDR3 region has 12 residues. Germline V gene sequence: CDR1 LGHNT, CDR2 FRNRAP.

DNA for the CDR3: TGTGCCAGCAGCCAAGAGAGGGGACAGCCCCCGACCTTC. It is translated as CASSQERGQPPTF. The chain recombines TRBV4-2 with TRBJ1-2, with 7 bases aligning to TRBD1. Germline loops: CDR1 LGHNA, CDR2 YNFKEQ. The ends lost 0 bases at V and 14 bases at J; junction bases unmatched: 9. The CDR3 has 13 amino acids.

The chain joins TRBV7-9 to TRBJ1-1; D not resolved. Trimming removed 4 bases from V and 0 bases from J, with 18 bases in between. The CDR3 spans 17 residues. In germline, CDR1 is SEHNR, CDR2 FQNEAQ (reference sequence). The CDR3 region is CASSSGPGDPMNTEAFF. The CDR3 nucleotides read TGTGCCAGCAGCTCCGGACCGGGAGATCCTATGAACACTGAAGCTTTCTTT.

The CDR3 nucleotides read TGTGCCAGCAGTGAACGGCGGACCAACACCGGGGAGCTGTTTTTT. Amino acids: CASSERRTNTGELFF. The V and J genes are TRBV6-1 and TRBJ2-2, with no clear D. Germline V lookup: CDR1 MNHNS, CDR2 SASEGT. V lost 2 bases and J 2 bases, leaving 9 bases between the germline ends. The length of the CDR3 is 15 residues.

V is TRBV5-1 and J is TRBJ1-4; possibly TRBD1 for D (6 bases). CDR3 length: 14 residues. V lost 5 bases to trimming and J lost 8 bases, with 16 bases between them. Germline V lookup: CDR1 SGHRS, CDR2 YFSETQ. In DNA, the CDR3 is TGCGCCAGCAGTTTCTCGGGGGGCGAAGAAAAACTGTTTTTT. Amino acids: CASSFSGGEEKLFF.

V and J are TRBV9 and TRBJ2-3, with 12 bases identical to TRBD1. With 4 bases clipped from V and 2 bases from J, the junction kept 5 bases outside the gene matches. The length of the CDR3 is 16 residues. The V gene's germline CDR1 is SGDLS and CDR2 YYNGEE. CDR3 DNA: TGTGCCAGCAGCCTTGGGACAGGGGGCTTCACAGATACGCAGTATTTT. Its translation: CASSLGTGGFTDTQYF.

The chain uses TRBV28 and TRBJ1-6, with D uncertain. The CDR3 is 13 amino acids. Germline CDR1 and CDR2: MDHEN and SYDVKM. V lost 6 bases and J lost 8, with 11 bases in between. CDR3 residues: CASRDRTYSPLHF. CDR3 in DNA: TGTGCCAGCAGGGATCGGACGTATTCACCCCTCCACTTT.

The rearrangement uses TRBV20-1 and TRBJ2-5; D ambiguous. This CDR3 is 13 amino acids long. CDR1 is DFQATT, CDR2 SNEGSKA, per germline (reference sequence). Trimming left V 3 bases short and J 1 base short, with 9 bases between. CDR3 nucleotides: TGCAGTGCTAGTCGGATAGCCCAAGAGACCCAGTACTTC. The encoded protein is CSASRIAQETQYF.